The 27 T cell receptor beta chains reported below all come from one sample, sequenced in a study of blood T cell repertoires in COVID-19. Libraries were prepared by immunoSEQ multiplex PCR; TCRdb keeps only in-frame clonotypes and omits some of them. This sample has some 250,000 clones; around 80% occur once, and the top ten carry about 3.2%. Sequenced sample: peripheral blood. The receptors come from a woman aged 18-30 years with acute or convalescent COVID-19.

Only a few counts were recorded for this clone. The chain has TRBV19 and TRBJ2-1, with 8 bases fitting TRBD2. CDR3 length: 16 amino acids. The ends lost 6 bases at V and 2 bases at J; junction bases unmatched: 9. The V gene's germline CDR1 is LNHDA and CDR2 SQIVND (reference sequence). CDR3 sequence: CASSDYKTSAYNEQFF. The CDR3 DNA is TGTGCCAGTAGCGACTATAAGACTAGCGCCTACAATGAGCAGTTCTTC.

This clone was detected a few times. This chain uses TRBV4-3 with TRBJ1-2; D not certain. Germline assignment: CDR1 LGHNA and CDR2 YSLEER. The CDR3 extends over 13 amino acids. V shed 1 base and J shed 1 base, with 4 bases lying between them. CDR3 DNA sequence: TGCGCCAGCAGCCAAGGAGGTAACTATGGCTACACCTTC. It is translated as CASSQGGNYGYTF.

This clone was detected once. The chain has TRBV7-2 and TRBJ2-3; no clear D gene. V was shortened by 5 bases and J by 2 bases, with 14 bases between the two germline ends. From germline, CDR1 is SGHTA and CDR2 FQGNSA. The CDR3 spans 15 residues. CDR3 residues: CASSPSAVPTDTQYF. CDR3 sequence (DNA): TGTGCCAGCAGCCCGAGCGCGGTGCCCACAGATACGCAGTATTTT.

The V gene is TRBV7-9, the J gene TRBJ2-7; 7 bases are a match to TRBD2. J gave up 1 base and V 5 bases, and 8 bases lay outside the gene matches. The CDR3 sequence is 15 residues long. Germline V gene sequence: CDR1 SEHNR, CDR2 FQNEAQ (reference sequence). Here the CDR3 DNA reads TGTGCCAGCAGCGGCCCACTAGCGAGTTCCTACGAGCAGTACTTC. Translated: CASSGPLASSYEQYF. Filled out from reference TRBV7-9 and TRBJ2-7, the complete variable domain reads DTGVSQNPRHKITKRGQNVTFRCDPISEHNRLYWYRQTLGQGPEFLTYFQNEAQLEKSRLLSDRFSAERPKGSFSTLEIQRTEQGDSAMYLCASSGPLASSYEQYFGPGTRLTVT.

This clone was picked up one time. The chain couples TRBV4-3 to TRBJ2-2, with TRBD2 identical over 9 bases. Germline V gene sequence: CDR1 LGHNA, CDR2 YSLEER. V lost 5 bases to trimming and J lost 4 bases; unmatched junction nucleotides: 8. This CDR3 region has 16 residues. The CDR3 is CASSKLAGTGTGELFF. CDR3 sequence (DNA): TGCGCCAGCAGCAAGCTAGCGGGGACGGGCACCGGGGAGCTGTTTTTT.

The rearrangement joins TRBV7-6 to TRBJ1-3; perhaps TRBD1 as D (5 bases). This CDR3 region has 15 residues. Between the trimmed V and J ends, which lost 1 base and 2 bases, there was a span of 9 bases. The germline gives CDR1 SGHVS, CDR2 FNYEAQ. In DNA form, the CDR3 reads TGTGCCAGCAGCTTAGACCCAGGGACTGGAAACACCATATATTTT. It codes for CASSLDPGTGNTIYF.

The chain links TRBV6-2 or TRBV6-3 to TRBJ1-1; maybe TRBD1 (5 bases). The CDR3 contains 16 residues. The germline V gene has CDR1 MNHEY and CDR2 SVGEGT. Trimming shortened V by 0 bases and J by 3 bases, and 14 bases separated the two germline ends. The CDR3 nucleotides are TGTGCCAGCAGTTACTCCGGGCCAGGGTGGGACACTGAAGCTTTCTTT. Amino acid sequence: CASSYSGPGWDTEAFF.

The genes are TRBV27 and TRBJ2-7; 8 bases match TRBD2. J gave up 2 bases and V 6 bases, and 3 bases lay outside the gene matches. The V gene's germline CDR1 is MNHEY and CDR2 SMNVEV (reference sequence). This CDR3 has 13 residues. DNA for the CDR3: TGTGCCAGCAGCCCGGGACTAGCCTACGAGCAGTACTTC. This codes for CASSPGLAYEQYF.

The gene calls are TRBV5-1 and TRBJ1-2; the D is unclear. Germline V gene lookup returns CDR1 SGHRS and CDR2 YFSETQ. The CDR3 extends over 13 amino acids. Trimming took off 5 bases at V and 2 bases at J, with 10 bases between the two ends. CDR3 region: CASSFDNNYGYTF. Written as DNA, the CDR3 is TGCGCCAGCAGTTTCGACAACAACTATGGCTACACCTTC.

Only a few counts were recorded for this clone. This chain joins TRBV18 and TRBJ1-1, with D unresolved. The CDR3 has 17 amino acids. V lost 0 bases and J 2 bases, leaving 16 bases between the germline ends. Germline CDR1 KGHSH, CDR2 LQKENI. CDR3 nucleotides: TGTGCCAGCTCACCACCGGGCAGCCGGGAGGTTAACACTGAAGCTTTCTTT. This sequence encodes CASSPPGSREVNTEAFF.

This clone was counted only a few times. J is TRBJ1-1 and V is TRBV14; 12 positions match TRBD1. The germline CDR1 and CDR2 sequences are SGHDN and FVKESK. CDR3 length equals 16 residues. V lost 2 bases to trimming and J lost 6 bases; unmatched junction nucleotides: 7. The CDR3 reads CASSQLGTGGRAEAFF. CDR3 DNA sequence: TGTGCCAGCAGCCAACTCGGGACAGGGGGCCGTGCTGAAGCTTTCTTT. Based on the CDR3 plus reference TRBV14 and TRBJ1-1, the full variable domain is EAGVTQFPSHSVIEKGQTVTLRCDPISGHDNLYWYRRVMGKEIKFLLHFVKESKQDESGMPNNRFLAERTGGTYSTLKVQPAELEDSGVYFCASSQLGTGGRAEAFFGQGTRLTVV.

The chain joins TRBV11-2 to TRBJ2-1; no clear D gene. With 4 bases removed from V and 9 bases from J, the gap between germline ends came to 7 bases. Germline-derived CDR1 and CDR2 are SGHAT and FQNNGV. The CDR3 sequence is 11 residues long. CDR3 residues: CASSSFSEQFF. CDR3 nucleotide sequence: TGTGCCAGCAGCTCTTTCAGTGAGCAGTTCTTC.

The chain recombines TRBV6-5 with TRBJ2-2; D is ambiguous. The CDR3 contains 16 residues. Trimming pared 3 bases from V and 3 bases from J, leaving 14 bases between. The germline V gene encodes CDR1 MNHEY and CDR2 SVGAGI. CDR3 sequence reads: CASSYGSGWDTGELFF. CDR3 coding DNA: TGTGCCAGCAGTTATGGGTCAGGATGGGACACCGGGGAGCTGTTTTTT.

This rearrangement joins TRBV30 to TRBJ1-2, with unresolved D. The germline V gene encodes CDR1 GTSNPN and CDR2 SVGIG (reference sequence). The ends were cut back, 2 bases at V and 4 bases at J, with 20 bases in the middle. The CDR3 consists of 16 residues. CDR3 nucleotide sequence: TGTGCCTGGAGTTCGCCAGGTACGGCAGATGGCTATGGCTACACCTTC. Its protein product is CAWSSPGTADGYGYTF.

The V and J genes are TRBV4-3 and TRBJ2-1; D perhaps matches TRBD2 (6 bases). The CDR3 totals 14 residues. Germline-derived CDR1 and CDR2 are LGHNA and YSLEER. Trimming took off 1 base at V and 10 bases at J, with 14 bases between the two ends. The CDR3 nucleotides read TGCGCCAGCAGCCAAGTAGTTAAACGGGGGGAGCAGTTCTTC. Its translation is CASSQVVKRGEQFF.

This chain connects TRBV6-5 to TRBJ1-2, with TRBD1 matching 9 bases. From germline, CDR1 is MNHEY and CDR2 SVGAGI. The length of the CDR3 is 13 residues. V was clipped by 5 bases and J by 8 bases; unmatched bases: 6. In DNA form, the CDR3 reads TGTGCCAGCAGTATCGACAGGGGGGAAGGCTACACCTTC. This gives the protein CASSIDRGEGYTF.

V usage is TRBV5-6 and J usage is TRBJ1-4; no definite D call. The V end was cut by 1 base, the J end by 4 bases, with 11 bases between. Germline values: CDR1 SGHDT, CDR2 YYEEEE. This CDR3 has 15 amino acids. Written as DNA, the CDR3 is TGTGCCAGCAGCTTGACGGAGACTAATAATGAAAAACTGTTTTTT. It specifies CASSLTETNNEKLFF. Together with reference TRBV5-6 and TRBJ1-4, the CDR3 gives the full variable domain: DAGVTQSPTHLIKTRGQQVTLRCSPKSGHDTVSWYQQALGQGPQFIFQYYEEEERQRGNFPDRFSGHQFPNYSSELNVNALLLGDSALYLCASSLTETNNEKLFFGSGTQLSVL.

This clone occurred a few times. This rearrangement joins TRBV6-5 to TRBJ1-6; 10 bases fit TRBD1. V was pared by 6 bases and J by 7 bases, with 6 bases of the junction left unmatched. Germline CDR1 is MNHEY and CDR2 is SVGAGI. CDR3 length equals 15 residues. In DNA form, the CDR3 reads TGTGCCAGCAGGAGACAGGGGGCGAGCAATTCACCCCTCCACTTT. It yields the protein CASRRQGASNSPLHF.

This clone showed up just a few times. V and J are TRBV9 and TRBJ2-7; TRBD1 might be the D (7 bases). Germline assignment: CDR1 SGDLS and CDR2 YYNGEE. Trimming stripped 0 bases from V and 3 bases from J, with 13 bases between. CDR3 size: 15 residues. The CDR3 reads CASSVAGQGGYEQYF. The CDR3 nucleotides are TGTGCCAGCAGCGTAGCTGGCCAGGGGGGCTACGAGCAGTACTTC.

This clone has just a few counts. This rearrangement joins TRBV19 to TRBJ2-5; TRBD2 matches 8 bases. The CDR3 is 16 residues long. In germline, CDR1 is LNHDA, CDR2 SQIVND (reference sequence). Trimming at V came to 5 bases and at J to 7 bases, leaving 15 bases not matched to a gene. The CDR3, as DNA: TGTGCCAGTAGTCCCCAGGCCGGCGGGAGGTATGCGACCCAGTACTTC. It translates to CASSPQAGGRYATQYF.

The chain is built from TRBV2 and TRBJ2-5, with 11 bases identical to TRBD2. With 6 bases clipped from V and 4 bases from J, the junction kept 7 bases outside the gene matches. The CDR3 contains 15 residues. Germline CDR1 SNHLY, CDR2 FYNNEI. CDR3 sequence: CASREIAGGRETQYF. The CDR3 DNA reads as TGTGCCAGCAGGGAGATAGCGGGAGGGCGAGAGACCCAGTACTTC.

In this sample, this clone turned up a few times. The V gene is TRBV19, the J gene TRBJ1-2; no clear D. This CDR3 region has 14 residues. Looked up from germline, CDR1 is LNHDA and CDR2 is SQIVND (reference sequence). V lost 5 bases and J 2 bases, leaving 12 bases between the germline ends. Written as DNA, the CDR3 is TGTGCCAGTAGTCCGGGTCTCCCAAACTATGGCTACACCTTC. Amino acid sequence: CASSPGLPNYGYTF. Full variable domain (remainder filled in from reference TRBV19 and TRBJ1-2): DGGITQSPKYLFRKEGQNVTLSCEQNLNHDAMYWYRQDPGQGLRLIYYSQIVNDFQKGDIAEGYSVSREKKESFPLTVTSAQKNPTAFYLCASSPGLPNYGYTFGSGTRLTVV.

The chain employs TRBV18 and TRBJ1-3, with a possible D match to TRBD1 (6 bases). Trimming cost V 0 bases and J 4 bases, with 13 bases left between them. The CDR3 covers 16 residues. Per germline, CDR1 KGHSH and CDR2 LQKENI. The CDR3 DNA follows: TGTGCCAGCTCACCACCGGGCGGGGGCACAGGAAACACCATATATTTT. Its translation is CASSPPGGGTGNTIYF.

This clone occurred a few times. The chain couples TRBV5-4 to TRBJ2-7; weak D call: TRBD2 (6 bases). The CDR3 loop spans 14 amino acids. The V and J ends lost 5 bases and 4 bases respectively, with 16 bases between them. Germline V gene data show CDR1 as SGHNT and CDR2 as YYREEE (reference sequence). In DNA form, the CDR3 reads TGTGCCAGCAGGAACGATATGGAGGGGTACGAGCAGTACTTC. Translation gives CASRNDMEGYEQYF.

In DNA form, the CDR3 reads TGTGCCAGCAGTTACCATAGCGGGAGGAACACCGGGGAGCTGTTTTTT. This gives the protein CASSYHSGRNTGELFF. This sequence joins TRBV6-2 or TRBV6-3 and TRBJ2-2; 9 bases align to TRBD2. The CDR3 is made up of 16 amino acids. Germline-derived CDR1 and CDR2 are MNHEY and SVGEGT. Unmatched junction bases numbered 2, after V lost 2 bases and J lost 1 base.

The chain recombines TRBV5-4 with TRBJ2-5; 14 nucleotides match TRBD2. The CDR3 is 17 residues long. J gave up 4 bases and V 0 bases, and 5 bases lay outside the gene matches. Germline values: CDR1 SGHNT, CDR2 YYREEE (reference sequence). CDR3 coding DNA: TGTGCCAGCAGCTTGGGGGGGACTAGCGGGAGAGGAGAGACCCAGTACTTC. Amino acid sequence: CASSLGGTSGRGETQYF.

The V and J genes are TRBV3-1 (or the pseudogene TRBV3-2) and TRBJ1-2, with D maybe TRBD1 (6 bases). Between the trimmed V and J ends, which lost 1 base and 7 bases, there was a span of 7 bases. The CDR3 extends over 12 amino acids. From germline, CDR1 is LGHDT and CDR2 YNNKEL (reference sequence). CDR3 protein: CASSQVGAGYTF. CDR3 nucleotide sequence: TGTGCCAGCAGCCAAGTGGGGGCTGGCTACACCTTC.